The 22 T cell receptor beta chains below come from one sample, sequenced in a study of CD8+ T cells in alopecia areata. cDNA serving as the sequencing template came from extracted, reverse transcribed RNA. Generated by immunoSEQ multiplex PCR, the TCRdb table keeps only in-frame clones and is missing some. The sample holds approximately 98,000 clones, approximately 59% seen once. The specimen was CD8+ T cells sorted from blood. The source is a human donor in good health.

CDR3 nucleotide sequence: TGTGCCAGCAGTTACTCGGGGCAGGGAGGCTACGAGCAGTACTTC. It is translated as CASSYSGQGGYEQYF. The chain recombines TRBV6-5 with TRBJ2-7, with a weak D call TRBD2 (6 bases). There are 15 residues in the CDR3. CDR1 MNHEY and CDR2 SVGAGI come from the germline V gene. Trimming stripped 0 bases from V and 3 bases from J, with 12 bases between.

The chain couples TRBV7-6 to TRBJ2-3; no clear D. The ends were cut back, 1 base at V and 0 bases at J, with 11 bases in the middle. The CDR3 covers 16 residues. The germline CDR1 and CDR2 sequences are SGHVS and FNYEAQ. The CDR3 loop is CASSLEADLSTDTQYF. The CDR3 DNA reads as TGTGCCAGCAGCTTAGAAGCCGACCTTAGCACAGATACGCAGTATTTT.

The J gene is TRBJ1-1, the V gene TRBV7-9; D not resolved. Germline CDR1 and CDR2: SEHNR and FQNEAQ (reference sequence). V lost 7 bases, J lost 1 base, and 7 bases lay in between. CDR3 length equals 12 residues. CDR3 in DNA: TGTGCCAGCAACTCGGCGAACACTGAAGCTTTCTTT. This sequence encodes CASNSANTEAFF.

The chain recombines TRBV10-3 with TRBJ2-1, with 14 bases matching TRBD2. Germline V gene lookup returns CDR1 ENHRY and CDR2 SYGVKD. V lost 2 bases, J lost 6 bases, and 3 bases stayed unmatched. The CDR3 has 16 amino acids. In DNA form, the CDR3 reads TGTGCCATCAGTGAGGGACTAGCGGGGGGCATCAATGAGCAGTTCTTC. It is translated as CAISEGLAGGINEQFF.

This clone has a handful of counts. This chain uses TRBV29-1 with TRBJ2-1; D unclear. The length of the CDR3 is 11 residues. CDR1 is SQVTM, CDR2 ANQGSEA, per germline. V shed 7 bases and J shed 6 bases, with 10 bases lying between them. The CDR3 nucleotides read TGCAGCGGGGTGGAGATCAATGAGCAGTTCTTC. The encoded protein is CSGVEINEQFF.

The rearrangement joins TRBV6-6 to TRBJ1-1, with TRBD1 matching over 8 bases. J lost 0 bases, V lost 4 bases, and 7 bases had no gene match. CDR3 length: 16 residues. Germline V CDR1 and CDR2: MNHNY, SVGAGI (reference sequence). The DNA for the CDR3 is TGTGCCAGCAGTTCTGATTGGACAGGGATGAACACTGAAGCTTTCTTT. It encodes CASSSDWTGMNTEAFF.

This chain links TRBV7-9 with TRBJ2-7; 10 nucleotides line up with TRBD1. The CDR3 length is 15 residues. The trim removed 5 bases at V and 3 bases at J, leaving 7 bases unmatched. The germline V gene has CDR1 SEHNR and CDR2 FQNEAQ (reference sequence). CDR3 in amino acids: CASSPTDRGLYEQYF. The CDR3 DNA follows: TGTGCCAGCAGCCCTACTGACAGGGGGCTCTACGAGCAGTACTTC.

This clone has a count of ten or more. V usage is TRBV7-2 and J usage is TRBJ2-1; 10 bases agree with TRBD1. Trimming cost V 4 bases and J 6 bases; bases outside gene matches: 9. The CDR3 contains 16 residues. Per the germline V gene, CDR1 is SGHTA and CDR2 is FQGNSA. CDR3: CASSSWTGGLRNEQFF. In nucleotides, the CDR3 is TGTGCCAGCAGCTCCTGGACAGGGGGACTACGCAATGAGCAGTTCTTC.

A few counts support this clone. The chain joins TRBV6-5 to TRBJ2-5, with a possible D match to TRBD1 (5 bases). Between the trimmed V and J ends, which lost 0 bases and 5 bases, there was a span of 16 bases. The CDR3 consists of 16 residues. Germline V gives CDR1 MNHEY, CDR2 SVGAGI. The CDR3 DNA sequence: TGTGCCAGCAGTTACTCCGACAGCTTAATCCCGGAGACCCAGTACTTC. It translates to CASSYSDSLIPETQYF.

A remark on this clone: One junction end disagrees with the germline gene, perhaps due to a read error. V gene TRBV7-7 combines with J gene TRBJ2-1; 10 bases agree with TRBD2. The CDR3 consists of 15 residues. Germline V gives CDR1 SSHAT, CDR2 FNYEAQ (reference sequence). CDR3 nucleotides: TGTGCTAGCAGCTTTGGGCTAGCGGGGGACCCCGAGCAGTTCTTC. It yields the protein CASSFGLAGDPEQFF.

This clone has more than one count but fewer than ten. V and J are TRBV7-3 and TRBJ2-1, with 9 positions matching TRBD2. With V trimmed by 7 bases and J by 0 bases, 13 bases remained unmatched. The germline V gene has CDR1 SGHTA and CDR2 FQGTGA. The CDR3 consists of 18 residues. The CDR3 reads CASTHGLAGPSSYNEQFF. The CDR3 DNA reads TGTGCCAGCACCCACGGGCTAGCGGGACCCTCCTCCTACAATGAGCAGTTCTTC.

The J gene is TRBJ2-7, the V gene TRBV19, with 12 bases lining up with TRBD2. This CDR3 contains 15 residues. CDR1 and CDR2 from the germline V gene are LNHDA and SQIVND (reference sequence). Losses at the gene ends were 5 bases for V and 1 base for J; bases not matched to a gene: 3. CDR3 region: CASSPGLAGSYEQYF. In DNA, the CDR3 is TGTGCCAGTAGTCCCGGACTAGCGGGGTCCTACGAGCAGTACTTC.

CDR3 region: CASSLTANNQPQHF. The CDR3 DNA reads TGCGCCAGCAGCCTTACAGCTAACAATCAGCCCCAGCATTTT. V gene TRBV4-3 combines with J gene TRBJ1-5; D remains ambiguous. Trimming removed 4 bases at V and 3 bases at J, with 10 bases between. This CDR3 has 14 amino acids. The V gene's germline CDR1 is LGHNA and CDR2 YSLEER.

The V call is TRBV19, the J call TRBJ1-2; the D is unclear. Trimming removed 5 bases from V and 8 bases from J, with 18 bases in between. This CDR3 spans 14 amino acids. Germline V lookup: CDR1 LNHDA, CDR2 SQIVND (reference sequence). The CDR3 loop is CASSEAVLGYGYTF. For the CDR3, the DNA is TGTGCCAGTAGTGAGGCGGTGCTTGGCTACGGCTACACCTTC. The full variable domain, in which reference TRBV19 and TRBJ1-2 provide the parts outside the CDR3, is DGGITQSPKYLFRKEGQNVTLSCEQNLNHDAMYWYRQDPGQGLRLIYYSQIVNDFQKGDIAEGYSVSREKKESFPLTVTSAQKNPTAFYLCASSEAVLGYGYTFGSGTRLTVV.

The chain couples TRBV30 to TRBJ1-3; tentatively, D is TRBD1 (6 bases). V lost 0 bases and J lost 0, with 9 bases in between. The V gene's germline CDR1 is GTSNPN and CDR2 SVGIG (reference sequence). The CDR3 runs 15 residues. The CDR3 DNA follows: TGTGCCTGGAGTGTAGGAGGGGGCTCTGGAAACACCATATATTTT. This encodes CAWSVGGGSGNTIYF.

This clone has just a few counts. The same CDR3 can be traced to other DNA sequences in this sample. V and J are TRBV5-6 and TRBJ1-6; no reliable D call. The V end lost 0 bases, the J end lost 4 bases, and 5 bases lay between the germline ends. The V gene's germline CDR1 is SGHDT and CDR2 YYEEEE. This CDR3 is built from 14 residues. The CDR3 DNA follows: TGTGCCAGCAGCTTGGCCGGTTATAATTCACCCCTCCACTTT. Protein: CASSLAGYNSPLHF. The variable domain in full, with the rest retrieved from reference TRBV5-6 and TRBJ1-6, is DAGVTQSPTHLIKTRGQQVTLRCSPKSGHDTVSWYQQALGQGPQFIFQYYEEEERQRGNFPDRFSGHQFPNYSSELNVNALLLGDSALYLCASSLAGYNSPLHFGNGTRLTVT.

This rearrangement joins TRBV7-3 to TRBJ2-1, with D perhaps TRBD1 or TRBD2 (5 bases each). Trimming left V 5 bases short and J 6 bases short, with 14 bases between. CDR3 length: 14 amino acids. The V gene's germline CDR1 is SGHTA and CDR2 FQGTGA. The CDR3, as DNA: TGTGCCAGCAGCCCTAGCTTGGGGACCAATGAGCAGTTCTTC. This codes for CASSPSLGTNEQFF.

The rearrangement joins TRBV29-1 to TRBJ2-7; D is ambiguous. Per the germline V gene, CDR1 is SQVTM and CDR2 is ANQGSEA. This CDR3 contains 14 residues. V was pared by 2 bases and J by 0 bases, with 11 bases between. For the CDR3, the DNA is TGCAGCGTTGAAAGAACAGTGCCCTCCTACGAGCAGTACTTC. Translation: CSVERTVPSYEQYF.

This clone was picked up a small number of times. This sequence joins TRBV9 and TRBJ2-7; 7 bases line up with TRBD1. Germline V gene data show CDR1 as SGDLS and CDR2 as YYNGEE. The CDR3 is 13 amino acids. Unmatched junction bases numbered 6, after V lost 4 bases and J lost 5 bases. CDR3 residues: CASSPTGDHEQYF. CDR3 nucleotides: TGTGCCAGCAGCCCCACAGGGGACCACGAGCAGTACTTC. Variable domain in full (rest from reference TRBV9 and TRBJ2-7): DSGVTQTPKHLITATGQRVTLRCSPRSGDLSVYWYQQSLDQGLQFLIQYYNGEERAKGNILERFSAQQFPDLHSELNLSSLELGDSALYFCASSPTGDHEQYFGPGTRLTVT.

The rearrangement joins TRBV7-2 to TRBJ1-5; D not resolved. This CDR3 has 15 amino acids. V was cut by 1 base and J by 3 bases, with 10 bases left in between. CDR1 and CDR2 (germline): SGHTA, FQGNSA. The DNA for the CDR3 is TGTGCCAGCAGCTTAGAGGCAGCGATCAATCAGCCCCAGCATTTT. Translated: CASSLEAAINQPQHF.

The chain joins TRBV27 to TRBJ1-1; weak D call: TRBD1 (6 bases). Germline lookup yields CDR1 MNHEY and CDR2 SMNVEV (reference sequence). The CDR3 is 14 amino acids. Trimming pared 2 bases from V and 6 bases from J, leaving 13 bases between. The DNA of the CDR3 is TGTGCCAGCAGTTTAACAGGGATTGGGGCTGAAGCTTTCTTT. Encoded protein: CASSLTGIGAEAFF.

This clone is medium-sized within its sample. The chain is built from TRBV28 and TRBJ2-3, with TRBD2 identical over 12 bases. Trimming cost V 7 bases and J 6 bases; bases outside gene matches: 8. The germline V gene has CDR1 MDHEN and CDR2 SYDVKM. The CDR3 consists of 15 residues. In nucleotides, the CDR3 is TGTGCCAGCAATGGACTAGCGGGGTTACGCGATACGCAGTATTTT. Protein product: CASNGLAGLRDTQYF.